Following are 24 T cell receptor beta chains from one sample sequenced in a study of T cell repertoires in cytomegalovirus infection. TCRdb used MiXCR to reprocess the reads, holding one entry per CDR3 protein. Counted here are 150,000 to 200,000 distinct CDR3 sequences, around 14% occurring once; the ten biggest clones make up around 27%. Input material: PBMCs. The origin of the receptors is a human donor in good health (CMV status not recorded). Some clones in this sample may be carry-over from other donors' samples.

This clonotype was counted many times. The V and J genes are TRBV7-2 and TRBJ2-7; maybe TRBD2 (6 bases). V gave up 5 bases and J gave up 3 bases, with 17 bases separating them. Germline CDR1 SGHTA, CDR2 FQGNSA. This CDR3 contains 15 residues. The CDR3 coding sequence is TGTGCCAGCAGCCCCGGGGACTGGAGGCTCTACGAGCAGTACTTC. Its translation: CASSPGDWRLYEQYF.

At least ten counts were recorded for this clonotype. This rearrangement joins TRBV7-3 to TRBJ2-5; no clear D gene. V lost 1 base to trimming and J lost 4 bases, with 13 bases between them. Germline V lookup: CDR1 SGHTA, CDR2 FQGTGA. The CDR3 has 15 amino acids. In DNA form, the CDR3 reads TGTGCCAGCAGCTTAAGTTCGGCAGGTAGAGAGACCCAGTACTTC. Its translation: CASSLSSAGRETQYF.

This clonotype was seen at least ten times. The chain couples TRBV11-2 to TRBJ2-1; weak D call: TRBD2 (6 bases). V was trimmed by 1 base and J by 7 bases, leaving 14 bases between them. Germline V lookup: CDR1 SGHAT, CDR2 FQNNGV. The CDR3 loop spans 15 amino acids. This CDR3 is CASSLGFAGRNEQFF. The CDR3 DNA sequence: TGTGCCAGCAGCTTAGGTTTCGCGGGGAGAAATGAGCAGTTCTTC.

The sample holds many counts of this clonotype. The chain carries TRBV14 and TRBJ1-1; no definite D call. Germline values: CDR1 SGHDN, CDR2 FVKESK. The ends were cut back, 0 bases at V and 7 bases at J, with 12 bases in the middle. The CDR3 has 14 residues. This chain's CDR3 is CASSQDLMPDEAFF. The CDR3 nucleotides read TGTGCCAGCAGCCAAGATTTGATGCCAGATGAAGCTTTCTTT.

The table lists this clonotype with many counts. This chain joins TRBV7-2 and TRBJ2-3; D gene ambiguous. V lost 1 base and J lost 6, with 11 bases in between. Germline assignment: CDR1 SGHTA and CDR2 FQGNSA. The CDR3 runs 14 residues. CDR3 in DNA: TGTGCCAGCAGCTTAGAAGGATCTGGCGATACGCAGTATTTT. This sequence encodes CASSLEGSGDTQYF.

In this sample, this clonotype turned up many times. The V call is TRBV25-1, the J call TRBJ2-2; D ambiguous. This CDR3 is 16 amino acids long. V gave up 2 bases and J gave up 1 base, with 11 bases separating them. In germline, CDR1 is MGHDK, CDR2 SYGVNS. Here the CDR3 reads CASSEPRHGNTGELFF. The CDR3 DNA reads as TGTGCCAGCAGTGAACCACGGCATGGGAACACCGGGGAGCTGTTTTTT.

This clonotype has ten or more counts. This chain links TRBV7-2 with TRBJ2-3; 16 nucleotides line up with TRBD2. The CDR3 totals 16 residues. The trim removed 5 bases at V and 6 bases at J, leaving 5 bases unmatched. Germline lookup yields CDR1 SGHTA and CDR2 FQGNSA. The CDR3 loop reads CASSLGLAGGPDTQYF. The CDR3, as DNA: TGTGCCAGCAGCCTGGGACTAGCGGGAGGGCCGGATACGCAGTATTTT.

The chain combines TRBV19 with TRBJ2-2; 7 bases fit TRBD1. This CDR3 has 16 residues. The V gene's germline CDR1 is LNHDA and CDR2 SQIVND (reference sequence). With 6 bases clipped from V and 2 bases from J, the junction kept 9 bases outside the gene matches. In DNA, the CDR3 is TGTGCCAGTAGGAAGATGACAGGGCAAAACACCGGGGAGCTGTTTTTT. Its translation: CASRKMTGQNTGELFF.

There are many counts of this clonotype. The J gene is TRBJ2-3, the V gene TRBV7-8; 7 nucleotides line up with TRBD1. The germline gives CDR1 SGHVS, CDR2 FQNEAQ. The CDR3 extends over 16 amino acids. V was clipped by 5 bases and J by 5 bases; unmatched bases: 13. The CDR3 sequence: CASSTPPQGLQDTQYF. CDR3 bases: TGTGCCAGCAGCACCCCCCCACAGGGGCTCCAAGATACGCAGTATTTT.

This clonotype was found many times. CDR3 loop: CASSPTGDDGYTF. Written as DNA, the CDR3 is TGTGCCAGCAGCCCGACAGGGGACGATGGCTACACCTTC. The chain is built from TRBV7-2 and TRBJ1-2; 8 nucleotides line up with TRBD1. V was clipped by 5 bases and J by 6 bases; unmatched bases: 5. Germline CDR1 and CDR2: SGHTA and FQGNSA. This CDR3 comprises 13 residues.

In the case of this clonotype: This could be a read error, since a much larger clone is one nucleotide away. The chain is built from TRBV7-9 and TRBJ1-2, with D possibly matching TRBD1 (6 bases). The length of the CDR3 is 13 residues. The V end lost 4 bases, the J end lost 12 bases, and 18 bases lay between the germline ends. Germline CDR1 is SEHNR and CDR2 is FQNEAQ (reference sequence). The CDR3 bases are TGTGCCAGCAGCTCAGGAGTGGGCGGGGGCGACACCTTC. Translating gives CASSSGVGGGDTF.

This clonotype was seen repeatedly, ten times or more. For the CDR3, the DNA is TGTGCCAGCAGCTTAGGCTCCCTGGCGATCGAGCAGTACTTC. Translated, it gives CASSLGSLAIEQYF. The chain links TRBV7-2 to TRBJ2-7; unclear D gene. CDR1 SGHTA and CDR2 FQGNSA come from the germline V gene. The CDR3 extends over 14 amino acids. V was cut by 1 base and J by 6 bases, with 13 bases left in between. The full variable domain, rest sourced from reference TRBV7-2 and TRBJ2-7, is GAGVSQSPSNKVTEKGKDVELRCDPISGHTALYWYRQSLGQGLEFLIYFQGNSAPDKSGLPSDRFSAERTGGSVSTLTIQRTQQEDSAVYLCASSLGSLAIEQYFGPGTRLTVT.

The V call is TRBV20-1, the J call TRBJ1-2; 9 bases line up with TRBD1. The CDR3 is made up of 14 amino acids. J lost 0 bases, V lost 5 bases, and 4 bases had no gene match. The germline CDR1 and CDR2 sequences are DFQATT and SNEGSKA (reference sequence). The CDR3 sequence: CSAWTGEANYGYTF. For the CDR3, the DNA is TGCAGTGCTTGGACAGGGGAGGCTAACTATGGCTACACCTTC.

Many counts were recorded for this clonotype. The V call is TRBV19, the J call TRBJ2-1; D might be TRBD1 or TRBD2, each matching 5 bases. The CDR3 covers 15 residues. Germline loops: CDR1 LNHDA, CDR2 SQIVND (reference sequence). Trimming removed 3 bases from V and 3 bases from J, with 12 bases in between. DNA for the CDR3: TGTGCCAGTAGTATCCGGGACCAAAACTACAATGAGCAGTTCTTC. Translation: CASSIRDQNYNEQFF. The variable domain in full, completed from reference TRBV19 and TRBJ2-1, reads DGGITQSPKYLFRKEGQNVTLSCEQNLNHDAMYWYRQDPGQGLRLIYYSQIVNDFQKGDIAEGYSVSREKKESFPLTVTSAQKNPTAFYLCASSIRDQNYNEQFFGPGTRLTVL.

This clonotype was observed a few times. V is TRBV29-1 and J is TRBJ1-4, with TRBD1 matching over 8 bases. The CDR3 contains 13 residues. From germline, CDR1 is SQVTM and CDR2 ANQGSEA. After removal of 7 bases from V and 7 bases from J, the junction contained 8 bases not matched to a gene. Here the CDR3 reads CSAPTGVGEKLFF. CDR3 nucleotides: TGCAGCGCTCCGACAGGGGTTGGTGAAAAACTGTTTTTT.

This chain joins TRBV29-1 and TRBJ2-2, with 9 bases aligning to TRBD1. V shed 6 bases and J 2 bases; nucleotides not matched to a gene: 4. The CDR3 totals 14 residues. Germline V CDR1 and CDR2: SQVTM, ANQGSEA. CDR3 coding DNA: TGCAGCGTCGGGGACAGGGTAAACACCGGGGAGCTGTTTTTT. Translated, it gives CSVGDRVNTGELFF.

The chain has TRBV29-1 and TRBJ1-1; D is unresolved. Deletions cut 7 bases from V and 2 bases from J, with 20 bases between. Germline V gene data show CDR1 as SQVTM and CDR2 as ANQGSEA. CDR3 length: 15 residues. CDR3 region: CSGVVSISINTEAFF. The CDR3, as DNA: TGCAGCGGGGTCGTTTCCATCAGCATTAACACTGAAGCTTTCTTT. Variable domain in full (rest from reference TRBV29-1 and TRBJ1-1): SAVISQKPSRDICQRGTSLTIQCQVDSQVTMMFWYRQQPGQSLTLIATANQGSEATYESGFVIDKFPISRPNLTFSTLTVSNMSPEDSSIYLCSGVVSISINTEAFFGQGTRLTVV.

V usage is TRBV3-1 and J usage is TRBJ1-1; no clear D gene. CDR1 and CDR2 from the germline V gene are LGHDT and YNNKEL (reference sequence). This CDR3 spans 13 amino acids. Trimming cost V 7 bases and J 4 bases, with 13 bases left between them. This CDR3 is CASTELQGTEAFF. CDR3 nucleotide sequence: TGTGCCAGCACAGAACTCCAAGGCACTGAAGCTTTCTTT.

This clonotype was counted many times. V usage is TRBV6-2 or TRBV6-3 and J usage is TRBJ1-1; D ambiguous. CDR1 and CDR2 from the germline V gene are MNHEY and SVGEGT. The V end was cut by 2 bases, the J end by 1 base, with 5 bases between. This CDR3 has 13 residues. CDR3 sequence reads: CASSYLENTEAFF. The CDR3 coding sequence is TGTGCCAGCAGTTACCTGGAGAACACTGAAGCTTTCTTT.

This chain connects TRBV10-3 to TRBJ2-3; a weak D match, TRBD2 (6 bases). The CDR3 runs to 14 residues. V was pared by 3 bases and J by 10 bases, with 17 bases between. CDR1 is ENHRY and CDR2 is SYGVKD in the germline V gene. In nucleotides, the CDR3 is TGTGCCATCAGTGACAGGGAAGGACTAAGGTCGCAGTATTTT. The encoded protein is CAISDREGLRSQYF.

Worth noting for this clonotype: A much larger clonotype is one base distant, so this may be a read error. V and J are TRBV7-9 and TRBJ1-2; possible D gene TRBD1, 6 bases. The germline V gene has CDR1 SEHNR and CDR2 FQNEAQ (reference sequence). The CDR3 is made up of 15 amino acids. V was shortened by 2 bases and J by 4 bases, with 14 bases between the two germline ends. The CDR3 DNA follows: TGTGCCAGCAGCTTACAGGGGTCAAAGGCCTATGGCTACACCTTC. This translates into CASSLQGSKAYGYTF.

This clonotype has ten or more counts. V gene TRBV7-8 combines with J gene TRBJ1-5; 9 bases fit TRBD1. Germline CDR1 reads SGHVS; CDR2 reads FQNEAQ. The trim removed 5 bases at V and 6 bases at J, leaving 5 bases unmatched. This CDR3 has 14 residues. The chain's CDR3 is CASSPRDRVQPQHF. As DNA, the CDR3 is TGTGCCAGCAGCCCGCGGGACAGGGTTCAGCCCCAGCATTTT.

This clonotype was detected ten times or more. The rearrangement uses TRBV7-3 and TRBJ2-7; TRBD2 aligns across 14 bases. Germline V gene data show CDR1 as SGHTA and CDR2 as FQGTGA. The CDR3 spans 18 residues. Trimming took 8 bases from V and 1 from J; bases not matched to a gene: 13. The CDR3 sequence: CASPRGTSGSFLSYEQYF. The CDR3 nucleotides are TGTGCCAGCCCGAGGGGGACTAGCGGGAGTTTCCTTTCCTACGAGCAGTACTTC.

This clonotype has a count of ten or more. V is TRBV7-2 and J is TRBJ2-1; 8 nucleotides line up with TRBD2. CDR3 length equals 15 residues. Germline CDR1 SGHTA, CDR2 FQGNSA. J gave up 3 bases and V 8 bases, and 9 bases lay outside the gene matches. CDR3 sequence (DNA): TGTGCCAGCGTTATAAGCGGGAGCTACTACAATGAGCAGTTCTTC. Amino acids: CASVISGSYYNEQFF.